Shown below are 14 T cell receptor beta chains from a single sample sequenced in a study of blood T cell repertoires in COVID-19. The table came from immunoSEQ multiplex PCR; TCRdb's copy has only in-frame clones and leaves some out. The sample lists under 200,000 clones, approximately 81% occurring once. The sample was PBMCs or T cells enriched from blood (not recorded which). Receptors originate from a woman aged 40 to 50 with acute COVID-19.

A few counts support this clone. The rearrangement uses TRBV7-9 and TRBJ2-7, with 7 bases fitting TRBD2. J was trimmed by 7 bases and V by 5 bases; bases with no gene match: 11. The CDR3 loop spans 14 amino acids. CDR1 and CDR2 (germline): SEHNR, FQNEAQ (reference sequence). CDR3 nucleotide sequence: TGTGCCAGCAGCCATTCTAGCGGAGGGGAGGAGCAGTACGTC. Its protein is CASSHSSGGEEQYV.

The chain joins TRBV29-1 to TRBJ2-2; D gene uncertain. The germline V gene has CDR1 SQVTM and CDR2 ANQGSEA. V lost 4 bases and J 8 bases, leaving 14 bases between the germline ends. The CDR3 runs 13 residues. The CDR3 DNA sequence: TGCAGCGTTGGTCTGGGCTCTACAGGGGAGCTGTTTTTT. Translating it yields CSVGLGSTGELFF.

The V call is TRBV13, the J call TRBJ2-4, with 13 bases that match TRBD2. Germline-derived CDR1 and CDR2 are PRHDT and FYEKMQ (reference sequence). Trimming at V came to 4 bases and at J to 4 bases, leaving 4 bases not matched to a gene. This CDR3 region has 16 residues. CDR3 sequence reads: CASSWTSGSFKNIQYF. The CDR3 bases are TGTGCCAGCAGCTGGACTAGCGGGAGCTTTAAAAACATTCAGTACTTC. Full variable domain (rest looked up from reference TRBV13 and TRBJ2-4): AAGVIQSPRHLIKEKRETATLKCYPIPRHDTVYWYQQGPGQDPQFLISFYEKMQSDKGSIPDRFSAQQFSDYHSELNMSSLELGDSALYFCASSWTSGSFKNIQYFGAGTRLSVL.

The chain uses TRBV21-1 and TRBJ2-6; the table names TRBD1, a call not compared with the DNA. TRBV21-1 is an annotated pseudogene. The CDR3 has 14 residues. CDR3 sequence reads: CASSKESGTNVLTF. CDR3 DNA sequence: TGTGCCAGCAGCAAAGAGTCAGGCACCAACGTCCTGACTTTC.

The rearrangement uses TRBV11-3 and TRBJ2-2; D gene unclear. V dropped 1 base and J dropped 5 bases, with 8 bases sitting between them. Germline assignment: CDR1 SGHNT and CDR2 YENEEA. CDR3 length: 14 residues. The CDR3 here is CASSLGAGTGELFF. The DNA of the CDR3 is TGTGCCAGCAGCTTAGGTGCCGGGACCGGGGAGCTGTTTTTT.

This rearrangement joins TRBV12-3 or TRBV12-4 to TRBJ1-2, with TRBD1 as a possible D gene (5 bases). Trimming took 7 bases from V and 7 from J, leaving 10 bases between them. This CDR3 has 11 amino acids. The CDR3 here is CASMGGPGYTF. Here the CDR3 DNA reads TGTGCCAGCATGGGGGGACCTGGCTACACCTTC.

This clone was detected only once. V and J are TRBV19 and TRBJ1-6; no clear D gene. Germline V gives CDR1 LNHDA, CDR2 SQIVND (reference sequence). The CDR3 is 14 residues long. Trimming left V 7 bases short and J 1 base short, with 8 bases between. CDR3 sequence reads: CASNEGSYNSPLHF. CDR3 nucleotide sequence: TGTGCCAGTAATGAGGGTTCCTATAATTCACCCCTCCACTTT.

The rearrangement uses TRBV24-1 and TRBJ2-1; 10 bases match TRBD1. CDR1 is KGHDR and CDR2 is SFDVKD in the germline V gene. V gave up 3 bases and J gave up 8 bases; unmatched junction bases: 12. The length of the CDR3 is 17 residues. CDR3 in amino acids: CATSDPSGTGVGDEQFF. CDR3 DNA: TGTGCCACCAGTGATCCTTCGGGGACAGGGGTGGGGGATGAGCAGTTCTTC.

The J gene is TRBJ2-2, the V gene TRBV2; TRBD1 matches 9 bases. This CDR3 is built from 15 residues. In germline, CDR1 is SNHLY, CDR2 FYNNEI. Unmatched junction bases numbered 11, after V lost 10 bases and J lost 5 bases. Here the CDR3 DNA reads TGTGCCACAAACCGGGACAGGGCGGGAACCGGGGAGCTGTTTTTT. It encodes CATNRDRAGTGELFF.

The V and J genes are TRBV11-2 and TRBJ1-2; 9 bases line up with TRBD1. V gave up 3 bases and J gave up 6 bases; unmatched junction bases: 5. The CDR3 loop spans 14 amino acids. Germline V lookup: CDR1 SGHAT, CDR2 FQNNGV. CDR3 region: CASSLGTGINGYTF. The CDR3 DNA is TGTGCCAGCAGCTTGGGGACAGGGATTAATGGCTACACCTTC.

This clone was seen many times. The chain employs TRBV19 and TRBJ1-1, with TRBD1 identical over 7 bases. Losses at the gene ends were 3 bases for V and 2 bases for J; bases not matched to a gene: 9. The CDR3 is 16 amino acids. Germline CDR1 and CDR2: LNHDA and SQIVND (reference sequence). The CDR3 loop reads CASSIPGGASNTEAFF. In nucleotides, the CDR3 is TGTGCCAGTAGTATTCCAGGGGGTGCTTCTAACACTGAAGCTTTCTTT.

The chain couples TRBV12-3 or TRBV12-4 to TRBJ1-1, with D possibly matching TRBD1 (6 bases). Trimming shortened V by 9 bases and J by 6 bases, and 14 bases separated the two germline ends. The CDR3 is made up of 12 amino acids. As DNA, the CDR3 is TGTGCCAGTACGGGGTCAGGGGCTGAAGCTTTCTTT. Its translation: CASTGSGAEAFF.

The chain combines TRBV5-4 with TRBJ2-1, with TRBD2 identical over 7 bases. The CDR3 has 16 amino acids. CDR1 is SGHNT, CDR2 YYREEE, per germline (reference sequence). The trim removed 3 bases at V and 4 bases at J, leaving 10 bases unmatched. The CDR3 is CASSSSGLGRYNEQFF. CDR3 bases: TGTGCCAGCAGCTCATCAGGACTAGGGAGATACAATGAGCAGTTCTTC.

The chain links TRBV11-3 to TRBJ2-2, with D possibly being TRBD2 (5 bases). Germline V gives CDR1 SGHNT, CDR2 YENEEA. The CDR3 consists of 16 residues. V was cut by 5 bases and J by 2 bases, with 15 bases left in between. In nucleotides, the CDR3 is TGTGCCAGCAGCCCCGGAGGTAGCGCAAACACCGGGGAGCTGTTTTTT. This codes for CASSPGGSANTGELFF.